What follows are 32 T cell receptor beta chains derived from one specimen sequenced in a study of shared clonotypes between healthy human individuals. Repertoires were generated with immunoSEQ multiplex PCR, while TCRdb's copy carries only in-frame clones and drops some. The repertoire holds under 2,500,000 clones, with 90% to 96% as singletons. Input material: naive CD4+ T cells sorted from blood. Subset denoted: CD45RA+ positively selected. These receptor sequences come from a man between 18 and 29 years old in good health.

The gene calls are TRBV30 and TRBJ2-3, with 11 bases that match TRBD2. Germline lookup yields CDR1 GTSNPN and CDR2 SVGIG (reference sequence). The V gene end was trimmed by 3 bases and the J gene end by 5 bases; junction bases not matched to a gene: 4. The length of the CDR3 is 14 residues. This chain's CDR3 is CAWRTSGARDTQYF. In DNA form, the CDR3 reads TGTGCCTGGAGGACTAGCGGGGCCAGAGATACGCAGTATTTT. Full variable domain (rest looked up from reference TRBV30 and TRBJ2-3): SQTIHQWPATLVQPVGSPLSLECTVEGTSNPNLYWYRQAAGRGLQLLFYSVGIGQISSEVPQNLSASRPQDRQFILSSKKLLLSDSGFYLCAWRTSGARDTQYFGPGTRLTVL.

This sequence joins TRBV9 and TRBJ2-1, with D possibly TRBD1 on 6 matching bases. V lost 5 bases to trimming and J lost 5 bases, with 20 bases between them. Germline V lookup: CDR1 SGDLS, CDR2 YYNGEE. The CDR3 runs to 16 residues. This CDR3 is CASSPGYGQRNNEQFF. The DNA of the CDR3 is TGTGCCAGCAGTCCAGGGTACGGACAGAGGAACAATGAGCAGTTCTTC.

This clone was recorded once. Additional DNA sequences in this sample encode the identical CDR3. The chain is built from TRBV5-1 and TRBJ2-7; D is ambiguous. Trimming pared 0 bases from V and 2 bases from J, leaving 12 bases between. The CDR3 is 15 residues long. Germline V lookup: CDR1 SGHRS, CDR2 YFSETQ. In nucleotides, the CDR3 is TGCGCCAGCAGCTTGGGGGGTACTTCGGCCTACGAGCAGTACTTC. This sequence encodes CASSLGGTSAYEQYF.

The chain's CDR3 is CASSSRDRALDTQYF. The DNA for the CDR3 is TGTGCCAGCAGTAGCCGGGACAGGGCATTAGATACGCAGTATTTT. This chain links TRBV6-5 with TRBJ2-3; 9 nucleotides line up with TRBD1. With 5 bases clipped from V and 5 bases from J, the junction kept 8 bases outside the gene matches. The CDR3 consists of 15 residues. Germline V CDR1 and CDR2: MNHEY, SVGAGI.

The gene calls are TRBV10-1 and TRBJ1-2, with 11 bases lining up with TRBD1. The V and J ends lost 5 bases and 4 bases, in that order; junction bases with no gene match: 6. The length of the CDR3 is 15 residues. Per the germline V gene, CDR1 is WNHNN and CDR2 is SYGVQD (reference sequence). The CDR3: CASSPGQGAPYGYTF. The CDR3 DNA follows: TGCGCCAGCAGTCCCGGACAGGGGGCTCCCTATGGCTACACCTTC.

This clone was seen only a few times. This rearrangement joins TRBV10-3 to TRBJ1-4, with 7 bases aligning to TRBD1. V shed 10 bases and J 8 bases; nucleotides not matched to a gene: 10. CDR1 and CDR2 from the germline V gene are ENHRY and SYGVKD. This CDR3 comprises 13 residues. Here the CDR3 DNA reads TGTGCCAGCACCGGGACAGCAGGGGAAAAACTGTTTTTT. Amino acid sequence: CASTGTAGEKLFF.

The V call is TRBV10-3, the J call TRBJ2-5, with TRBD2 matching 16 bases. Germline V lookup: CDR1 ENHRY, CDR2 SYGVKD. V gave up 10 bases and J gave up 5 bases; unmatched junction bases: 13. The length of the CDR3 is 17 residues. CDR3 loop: CATQRGTSGGAGETQYF. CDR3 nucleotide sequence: TGTGCCACCCAGCGCGGGACTAGCGGGGGGGCCGGGGAGACCCAGTACTTC.

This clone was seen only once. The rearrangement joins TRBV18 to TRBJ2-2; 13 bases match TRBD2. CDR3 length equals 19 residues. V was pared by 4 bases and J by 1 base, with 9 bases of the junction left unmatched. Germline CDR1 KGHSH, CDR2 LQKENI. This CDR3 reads CASSRLTSGRSKNTGELFF. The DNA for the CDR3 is TGTGCCAGCTCACGACTGACTAGCGGGAGGTCAAAGAACACCGGGGAGCTGTTTTTT.

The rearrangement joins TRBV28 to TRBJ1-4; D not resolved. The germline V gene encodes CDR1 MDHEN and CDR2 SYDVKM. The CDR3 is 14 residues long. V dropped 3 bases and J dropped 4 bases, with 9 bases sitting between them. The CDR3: CASSLAEFNEKLFF. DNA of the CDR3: TGTGCCAGCAGTTTGGCGGAATTTAATGAAAAACTGTTTTTT.

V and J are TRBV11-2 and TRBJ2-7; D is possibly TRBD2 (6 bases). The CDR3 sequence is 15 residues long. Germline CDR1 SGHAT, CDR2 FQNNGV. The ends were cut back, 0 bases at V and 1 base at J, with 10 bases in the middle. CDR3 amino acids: CASSLDSLASYEQYF. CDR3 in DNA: TGTGCCAGCAGCTTAGACAGTCTAGCGTCCTACGAGCAGTACTTC.

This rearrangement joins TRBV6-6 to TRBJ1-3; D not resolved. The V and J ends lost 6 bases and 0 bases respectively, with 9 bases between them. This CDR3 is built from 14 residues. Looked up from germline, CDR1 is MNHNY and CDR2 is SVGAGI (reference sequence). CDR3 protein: CASRQSSSGNTIYF. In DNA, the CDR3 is TGTGCCAGCAGACAGTCGAGCTCTGGAAACACCATATATTTT.

CDR3 DNA sequence: TGTGCCTGTCAGACGGGACACAGTTACCGCACAGATACGCAGTATTTT. This gives the protein CACQTGHSYRTDTQYF. V usage is TRBV30 and J usage is TRBJ2-3; TRBD1 might be the D (6 bases). Per the germline V gene, CDR1 is GTSNPN and CDR2 is SVGIG (reference sequence). This CDR3 region has 16 residues. V was pared by 6 bases and J by 1 base, with 20 bases between. Looking up the rest from reference TRBV30 and TRBJ2-3 gives the full variable domain: SQTIHQWPATLVQPVGSPLSLECTVEGTSNPNLYWYRQAAGRGLQLLFYSVGIGQISSEVPQNLSASRPQDRQFILSSKKLLLSDSGFYLCACQTGHSYRTDTQYFGPGTRLTVL.

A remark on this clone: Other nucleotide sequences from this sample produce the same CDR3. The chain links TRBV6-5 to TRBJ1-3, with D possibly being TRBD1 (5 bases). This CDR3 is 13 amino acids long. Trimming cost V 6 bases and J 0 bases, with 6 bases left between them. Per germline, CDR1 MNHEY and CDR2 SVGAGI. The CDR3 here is CASRQVSGNTIYF. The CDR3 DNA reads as TGTGCCAGCAGACAGGTCTCTGGAAACACCATATATTTT.

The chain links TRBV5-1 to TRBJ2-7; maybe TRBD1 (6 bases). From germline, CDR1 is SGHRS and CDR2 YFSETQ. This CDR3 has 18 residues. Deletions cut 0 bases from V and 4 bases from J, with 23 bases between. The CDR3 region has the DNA TGCGCCAGCAGCTTGGCCTTTTCAAGAGGGGGAATTAGGTACGAGCAGTACTTC. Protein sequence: CASSLAFSRGGIRYEQYF.

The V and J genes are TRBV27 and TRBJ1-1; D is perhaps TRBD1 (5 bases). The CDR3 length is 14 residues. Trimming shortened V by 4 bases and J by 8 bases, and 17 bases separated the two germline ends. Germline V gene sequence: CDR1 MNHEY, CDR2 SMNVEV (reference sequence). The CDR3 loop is CASSWGWGGSEAFF. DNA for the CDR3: TGTGCCAGCAGTTGGGGGTGGGGAGGGTCCGAAGCTTTCTTT.

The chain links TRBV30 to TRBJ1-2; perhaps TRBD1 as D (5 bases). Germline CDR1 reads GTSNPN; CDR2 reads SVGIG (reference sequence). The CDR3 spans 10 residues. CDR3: CAVGREGYTF. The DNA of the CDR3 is TGTGCGGTCGGCAGGGAGGGCTACACCTTC. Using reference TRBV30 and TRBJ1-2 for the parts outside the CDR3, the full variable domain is SQTIHQWPATLVQPVGSPLSLECTVEGTSNPNLYWYRQAAGRGLQLLFYSVGIGQISSEVPQNLSASRPQDRQFILSSKKLLLSDSGFYLCAVGREGYTFGSGTRLTVV.

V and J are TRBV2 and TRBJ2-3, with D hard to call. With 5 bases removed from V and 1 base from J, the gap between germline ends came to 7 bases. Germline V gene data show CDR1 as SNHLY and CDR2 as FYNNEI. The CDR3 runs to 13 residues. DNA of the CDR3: TGTGCCAGCAGTAGAGGAGGCACAGATACGCAGTATTTT. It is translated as CASSRGGTDTQYF.

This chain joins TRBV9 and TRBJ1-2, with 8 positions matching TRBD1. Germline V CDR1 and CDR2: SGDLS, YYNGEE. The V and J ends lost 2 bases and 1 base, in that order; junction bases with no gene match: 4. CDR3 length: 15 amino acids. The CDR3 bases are TGTGCCAGCAGCGTCGGACAGGGCGTTAACTATGGCTACACCTTC. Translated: CASSVGQGVNYGYTF.

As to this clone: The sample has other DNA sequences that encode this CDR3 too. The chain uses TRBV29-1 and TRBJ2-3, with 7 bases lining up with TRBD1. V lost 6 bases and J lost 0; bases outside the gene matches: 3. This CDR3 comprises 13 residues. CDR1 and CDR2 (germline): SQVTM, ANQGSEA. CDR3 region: CSVVTGSTDTQYF. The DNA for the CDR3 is TGCAGCGTCGTGACAGGGAGCACAGATACGCAGTATTTT.

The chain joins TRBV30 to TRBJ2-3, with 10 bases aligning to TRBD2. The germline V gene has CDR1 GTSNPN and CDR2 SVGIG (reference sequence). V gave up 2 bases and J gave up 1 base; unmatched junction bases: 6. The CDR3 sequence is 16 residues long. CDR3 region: CAWSSTGTSGTDTQYF. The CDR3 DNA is TGTGCCTGGAGTTCCACCGGGACTAGCGGCACAGATACGCAGTATTTT.

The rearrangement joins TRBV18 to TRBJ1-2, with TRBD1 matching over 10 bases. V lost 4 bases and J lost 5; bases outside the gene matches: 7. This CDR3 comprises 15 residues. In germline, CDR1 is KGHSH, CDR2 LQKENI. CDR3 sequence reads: CASSQAGTGDYGYTF. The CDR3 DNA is TGTGCCAGCTCACAAGCGGGGACAGGGGATTATGGCTACACCTTC. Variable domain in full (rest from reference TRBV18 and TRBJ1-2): NAGVMQNPRHLVRRRGQEARLRCSPMKGHSHVYWYRQLPEEGLKFMVYLQKENIIDESGMPKERFSAEFPKEGPSILRIQQVVRGDSAAYFCASSQAGTGDYGYTFGSGTRLTVV.

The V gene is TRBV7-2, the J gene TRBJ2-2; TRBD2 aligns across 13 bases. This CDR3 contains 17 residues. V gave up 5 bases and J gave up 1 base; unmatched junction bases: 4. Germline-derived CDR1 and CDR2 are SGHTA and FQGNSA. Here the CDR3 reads CASSGLAGVGNTGELFF. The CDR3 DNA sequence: TGTGCCAGCAGCGGACTAGCGGGAGTGGGGAACACCGGGGAGCTGTTTTTT.

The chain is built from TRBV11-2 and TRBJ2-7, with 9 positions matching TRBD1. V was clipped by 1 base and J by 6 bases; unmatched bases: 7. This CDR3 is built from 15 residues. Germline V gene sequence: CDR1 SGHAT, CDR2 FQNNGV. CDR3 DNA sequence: TGTGCCAGCAGCTTAGCACCGGGACAGGGAAGCGAGCAGTACTTC. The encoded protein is CASSLAPGQGSEQYF.

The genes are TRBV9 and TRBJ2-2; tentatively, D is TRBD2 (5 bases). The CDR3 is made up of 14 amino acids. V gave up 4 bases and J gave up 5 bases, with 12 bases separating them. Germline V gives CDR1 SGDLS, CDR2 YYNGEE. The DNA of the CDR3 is TGTGCCAGCAGCCTAGGAGAGGGAACCGGGGAGCTGTTTTTT. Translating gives CASSLGEGTGELFF.

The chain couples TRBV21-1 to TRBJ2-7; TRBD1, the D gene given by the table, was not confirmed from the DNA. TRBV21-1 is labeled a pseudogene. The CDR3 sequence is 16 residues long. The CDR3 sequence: CASPTGGRQPTYEQYF. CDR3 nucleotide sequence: TGTGCCAGCCCAACAGGGGGGCGGCAGCCAACCTACGAGCAGTACTTC.

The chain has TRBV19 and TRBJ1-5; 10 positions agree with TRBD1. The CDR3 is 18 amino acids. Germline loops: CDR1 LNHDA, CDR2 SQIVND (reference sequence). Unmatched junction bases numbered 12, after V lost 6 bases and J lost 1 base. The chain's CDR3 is CASSEDRGGSRSNQPQHF. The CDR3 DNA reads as TGTGCCAGTAGCGAGGACAGGGGGGGTTCCAGAAGCAATCAGCCCCAGCATTTT.

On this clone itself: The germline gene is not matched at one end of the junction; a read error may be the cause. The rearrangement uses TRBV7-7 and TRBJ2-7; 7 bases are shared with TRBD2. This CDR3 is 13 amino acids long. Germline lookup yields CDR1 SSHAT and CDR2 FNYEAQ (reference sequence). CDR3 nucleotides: TGTGCTAGCAGCCGGGGGGATTCCTACGAGCAGTACTTC. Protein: CASSRGDSYEQYF.

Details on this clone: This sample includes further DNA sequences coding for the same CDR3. CDR3 in DNA: TGTGCCAGCAGCAAAACAGATACGCAGTATTTT. Its translation: CASSKTDTQYF. The rearrangement links TRBV7-9 to TRBJ2-3; D is unresolved. This CDR3 region has 11 residues. V lost 5 bases, J lost 3 bases, and 3 bases lay in between. Germline CDR1 is SEHNR and CDR2 is FQNEAQ (reference sequence).

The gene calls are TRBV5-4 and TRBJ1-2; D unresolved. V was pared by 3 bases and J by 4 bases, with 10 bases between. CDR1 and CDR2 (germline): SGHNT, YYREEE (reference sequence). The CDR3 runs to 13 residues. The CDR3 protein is CASSWREGYGYTF. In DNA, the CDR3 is TGTGCCAGCAGCTGGAGGGAGGGCTATGGCTACACCTTC.

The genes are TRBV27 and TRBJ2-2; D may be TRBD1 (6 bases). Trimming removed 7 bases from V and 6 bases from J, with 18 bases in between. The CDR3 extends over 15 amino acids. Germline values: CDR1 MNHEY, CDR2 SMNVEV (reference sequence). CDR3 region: CASTWQGSLAGELFF. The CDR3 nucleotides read TGTGCCAGCACGTGGCAGGGGAGTCTGGCCGGGGAGCTGTTTTTT.

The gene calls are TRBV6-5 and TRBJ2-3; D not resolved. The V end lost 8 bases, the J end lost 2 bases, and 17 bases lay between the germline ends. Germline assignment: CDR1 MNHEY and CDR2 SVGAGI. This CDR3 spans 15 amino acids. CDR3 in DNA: TGTGCCAGCCTCCCGAATTTGCAATACACAGATACGCAGTATTTT. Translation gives CASLPNLQYTDTQYF.

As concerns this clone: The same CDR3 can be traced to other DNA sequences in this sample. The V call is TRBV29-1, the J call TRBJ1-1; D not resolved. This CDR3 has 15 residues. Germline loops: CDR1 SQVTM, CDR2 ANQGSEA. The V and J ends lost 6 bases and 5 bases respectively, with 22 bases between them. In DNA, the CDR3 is TGCAGCGTCCACAGATTCCAAGGGTTAGGGACTGAAGCTTTCTTT. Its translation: CSVHRFQGLGTEAFF.